Following are 14 T cell receptor beta chains from one sample sequenced in a study of blood T cells in healthy people across ages. Next came a second PCR, run for about 6 to 11 cycles, which used a sample-barcoded 5' primer along with a J-beta primer mix. MiXCR was run by TCRdb on the 5' RACE reads, yielding one entry per CDR3 protein. The sample includes about 1 million distinct CDR3 sequences, around 25% seen only once; the top ten take around 0.75%. The same data also contributed to another study, on T cells of mothers and their children.

Sequencing was done on a sample of blood. Source of these receptors: a girl aged 2-9 years in good health.

The chain couples TRBV5-1 to TRBJ2-5; D ambiguous. The J call could be wrong; TRBJ2-7 is a better fit for the DNA end. The CDR3 is 16 residues long. CDR1 is SGHRS and CDR2 is YFSETQ in the germline V gene. CDR3 in DNA: TGCGCCAGCAGCTTGGCCGTTCAGGCGAGGACCCACGAGCAGTACTTC. This gives the protein CASSLAVQARTHEQYF.

The chain links TRBV19 to TRBJ1-2; TRBD1 matches at 8 bases. The trim removed 7 bases at V and 6 bases at J, leaving 19 bases unmatched. Germline values: CDR1 LNHDA, CDR2 SQIVND (reference sequence). The CDR3 is 17 residues long. The CDR3, as DNA: TGTGCCAGTACTCGAACCTCCAGGACAGGGAAGGAGGATGGCTACACCTTC. Translation gives CASTRTSRTGKEDGYTF.

The gene calls are TRBV4-3 and TRBJ2-7; D is uncertain. CDR1 is LGHNA, CDR2 YSLEER, per germline. CDR3 size: 15 residues. Deletions cut 1 base from V and 3 bases from J, with 13 bases between. CDR3 DNA sequence: TGCGCCAGCAGCCAAGGGGCCACTTCACTCTACGAGCAGTACTTC. Translation: CASSQGATSLYEQYF.

The rearrangement joins TRBV7-8 to TRBJ2-5, with 7 bases aligning to TRBD1. This CDR3 has 16 residues. V was pared by 2 bases and J by 2 bases, with 8 bases of the junction left unmatched. Germline loops: CDR1 SGHVS, CDR2 FQNEAQ. In DNA, the CDR3 is TGTGCCAGCAGCTTAATAGTGGCAGGGGGTCAAGAGACCCAGTACTTC. Translating it yields CASSLIVAGGQETQYF.

The chain carries TRBV12-3 or TRBV12-4 and TRBJ2-5; possibly TRBD1 for D (5 bases). The assigned J gene may be wrong: the sequence end matches TRBJ2-7 better. The CDR3 loop spans 14 amino acids. CDR3 in DNA: TGTGCCAGCAGGGCCGGGCAGGGCCCCTACGAGCAGTACTTC. Translation gives CASRAGQGPYEQYF.

This clonotype was seen more than once but under ten times. This rearrangement joins TRBV29-1 to TRBJ2-1, with 7 bases that match TRBD2. CDR1 is SQVTM, CDR2 ANQGSEA, per germline. The CDR3 is made up of 13 amino acids. Trimming took 6 bases from V and 9 from J; bases not matched to a gene: 11. Written as DNA, the CDR3 is TGCAGCGTCGCCGGGAGGTTCGGGAGTGAGCAGTTCTTC. It specifies CSVAGRFGSEQFF.

Of note for this clonotype: Just one base apart from a much larger clone, this may be a read error. V and J are TRBV4-2 and TRBJ2-5; a weak D match, TRBD1 (5 bases). CDR1 is LGHNA, CDR2 YNFKEQ, per germline. The CDR3 is 13 amino acids. This chain's CDR3 is CASSQDRVEAQYF. The CDR3 nucleotides are TGTGCCAGCAGCCAAGACAGGGTAGAGGCCCAGTACTTC.

In its sample, this clonotype was seen a few times. The chain has TRBV28 and TRBJ2-5; 10 positions agree with TRBD2. In germline, CDR1 is MDHEN, CDR2 SYDVKM. This CDR3 is 16 amino acids long. The V gene end was trimmed by 2 bases and the J gene end by 4 bases; junction bases not matched to a gene: 7. The CDR3 here is CASSLRTSGGVETQYF. CDR3 nucleotide sequence: TGTGCCAGCAGTTTAAGGACTAGCGGTGGGGTAGAGACCCAGTACTTC.

This clonotype was found a few times. This chain connects TRBV6-1 to TRBJ2-5; possible D gene TRBD1, 6 bases. The ends were cut back, 6 bases at V and 2 bases at J, with 16 bases in the middle. Germline V CDR1 and CDR2: MNHNS, SASEGT. The CDR3 runs to 15 residues. The CDR3 is CASSRTASPQETQYF. The CDR3 DNA is TGTGCCAGCAGCAGGACAGCATCTCCGCAAGAGACCCAGTACTTC.

This clonotype was found a few times. Since a much larger clone is just one base distant, this may be a read error. The chain employs TRBV3-1 and TRBJ2-5; no clear D gene. The CDR3 sequence is 14 residues long. The V gene lost 1 base and the J gene lost 11 bases, with 17 bases spanning the gap. In germline, CDR1 is LGHDT, CDR2 YNNKEL (reference sequence). The CDR3 bases are TGTGCCAGCAGCCAAGGAGACGTTTCCTACGGGCAGTACTTC. This sequence encodes CASSQGDVSYGQYF.

This clonotype has ten or more counts. The CDR3 bases are TGTGCCAGTAGTATTTCAGGGAATCCTAACAATGAGCAGTTCTTC. Its protein product is CASSISGNPNNEQFF. V is TRBV19 and J is TRBJ2-1; D perhaps matches TRBD1 (5 bases). The ends were cut back, 3 bases at V and 5 bases at J, with 14 bases in the middle. The CDR3 consists of 15 residues. Germline loops: CDR1 LNHDA, CDR2 SQIVND (reference sequence).

The chain couples TRBV24-1 to TRBJ1-1; D possibly corresponds to TRBD1 (5 bases). Germline V gives CDR1 KGHDR, CDR2 SFDVKD. This CDR3 spans 14 amino acids. V lost 9 bases to trimming and J lost 3 bases, with 16 bases between them. This chain's CDR3 is CATFLRGSDTEAFF. The CDR3 DNA reads as TGTGCCACCTTCCTACGGGGGAGTGACACTGAAGCTTTCTTT.

The chain has TRBV20-1 and TRBJ2-1; D is ambiguous. The CDR3 extends over 17 amino acids. V was trimmed by 1 base and J by 7 bases, leaving 23 bases between them. Germline loops: CDR1 DFQATT, CDR2 SNEGSKA (reference sequence). The CDR3 here is CSARAILETTRINEQFF. The CDR3 DNA is TGCAGTGCTAGAGCCATCCTAGAAACTACCCGTATAAATGAGCAGTTCTTC.

The V gene is TRBV4-2, the J gene TRBJ2-3; the match to TRBD2 covers 10 bases. V lost 0 bases and J lost 0; bases outside the gene matches: 9. Germline CDR1 reads LGHNA; CDR2 reads YNFKEQ. CDR3 size: 19 residues. This CDR3 is CASSQEYSGGSPSTDTQYF. In nucleotides, the CDR3 is TGTGCCAGCAGCCAAGAGTATAGCGGGGGGTCCCCTAGCACAGATACGCAGTATTTT.